This TCR beta chain was obtained from a study of T cells after posttransplantation cyclophosphamide (dated by TCRdb to the mid-2010s). About the study as a whole: The study tracked T cell repertoire reconstitution by TRB sequencing after myeloablative bone marrow transplantation using posttransplantation cyclophosphamide as GVHD prophylaxis. TRB sequencing was performed on blood from all 35 or so PTCy patients with 1-year posttransplant specimens. Samples from some 33 PTCy-treated patients and 16 related bone marrow donors of those patients were subjected to antigen receptor sequencing. Up to 3 additional blood samples from 2 to 5.2 years after transplant were also TRB-sequenced in 3 patients, as was pretransplant blood from several patients. Because TRA and TRB clonality were tightly correlated in several samples, subsequent TCR analyses were focused on TRB only. Public TRB sequences were queried against a database of over 3,000 sequences associated with responses to pathogens, tumor antigens, self-antigens and alloantigens. The full study reports these points: Across 45 to 50 patients, TRB clonality was highly associated with recipient CMV seropositivity and CMV reactivation, and PTCy diversity was similar to diversity in CNI/methotrexate controls. The TRB repertoires of T cells infiltrating skin or GI tract showed only limited overlap with the TRB repertoires of T cells in blood. Donor-recipient similarity was low at 1-2 months but increased during the first year, and donor CD8+ memory clones often dominated later blood repertoires.

To count as naive, T cells had to be viable CD3+CD4+ or CD3+CD8+ cells with a CCR7+CD45RA+CD45RO-CD95-CD27+CD28+ profile. Peripheral blood samples were provided by related bone marrow donors on the day of marrow donation. Peripheral blood and bone marrow mononuclear cells were isolated by Ficoll-Hypaque density centrifugation and were cryopreserved. CD4+ and CD8+ T cells, including naive and memory subsets, were sorted by FACS on a FACSAria II. On this clone itself: Its specific antigen is unknown. It has no much larger one-base neighbor in the sample; base qualities were not kept.

The CDR3 runs 14 amino acids, cysteine and phenylalanine included. Here the CDR3 DNA is all that survives: 42 bases in frame from base 1. Compared with germline, V lacks 5 bases and J lacks 6 bases; bases without a gene match: 4. The germline V gene (reference sequence) yields SGHNT for CDR1 and YYREEE for CDR2. Genomic DNA was used for TRB sequencing, which was performed with the immunoSEQ assay at survey resolution or with the hsTCRB kit. The paper's data handling went like this. The immunoSEQ software handled initial read processing, and the LymphoSeq R package was used for repertoire analyses. Clonality was computed as 1 minus normalized Shannon entropy, and a Gini coefficient was also calculated for each TRB dataset. Phenotypes of unsorted samples were inferred by mapping TRB sequences from sorted subsets of the recipient or donor onto unsorted samples of the same recipient. TCRdb stores this immuneACCESS table with in-frame sequences only. Part of the clones is absent; in the studies checked, under half of the shortfall reflects unresolved V genes, and no reason is known for the rest. For V, J and clone size, that table is used; D and trimming come from the DNA. In this sample the table shows about 20,000 clones, roughly 97% of which occur a single time. Around 0.15% of the sample comes from the top ten.

Recombination connected TRBV5-4 to TRBJ1-6, with 8 central nucleotides matching TRBD1. Sequencing was performed on naive CD4+ T cells sorted from PBMCs. This sequence was found in a man aged 50-59 years in good health, CMV-negative, and a related stem cell transplant donor. The nucleotide sequence reads TGTGCCAGCAGAAGACAGGGGCCTAATTCACCCCTCCACTTT. This gives the protein CASRRQGPNSPLHF.